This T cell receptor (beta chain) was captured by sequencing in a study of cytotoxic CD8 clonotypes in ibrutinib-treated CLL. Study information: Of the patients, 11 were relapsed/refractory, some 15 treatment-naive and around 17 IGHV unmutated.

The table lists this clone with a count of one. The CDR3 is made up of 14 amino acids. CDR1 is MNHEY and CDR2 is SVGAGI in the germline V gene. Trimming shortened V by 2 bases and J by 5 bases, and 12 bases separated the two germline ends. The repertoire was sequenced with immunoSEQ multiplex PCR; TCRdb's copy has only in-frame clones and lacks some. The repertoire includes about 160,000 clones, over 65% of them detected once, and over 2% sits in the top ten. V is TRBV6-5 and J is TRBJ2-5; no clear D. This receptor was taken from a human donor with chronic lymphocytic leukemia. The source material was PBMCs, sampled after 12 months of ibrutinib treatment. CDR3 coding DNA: TGTGCCAGCAGTTACGCTAGGTGGGCGGAGACCCAGTACTTC. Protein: CASSYARWAETQYF.